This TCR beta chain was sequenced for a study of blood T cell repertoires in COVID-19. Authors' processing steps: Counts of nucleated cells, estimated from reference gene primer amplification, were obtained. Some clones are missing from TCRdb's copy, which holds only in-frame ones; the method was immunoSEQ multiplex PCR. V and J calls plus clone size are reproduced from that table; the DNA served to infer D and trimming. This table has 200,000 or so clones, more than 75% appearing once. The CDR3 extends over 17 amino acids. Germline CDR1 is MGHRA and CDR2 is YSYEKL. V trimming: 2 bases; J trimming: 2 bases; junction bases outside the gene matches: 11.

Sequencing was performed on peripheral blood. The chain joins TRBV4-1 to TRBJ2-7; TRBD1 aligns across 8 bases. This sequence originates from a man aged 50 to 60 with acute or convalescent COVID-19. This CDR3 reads CASSQRADRGTTYEQYF. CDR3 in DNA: TGCGCCAGCAGCCAACGAGCCGACAGGGGTACTACCTACGAGCAGTACTTC.